The entry below gives a single T cell receptor (beta chain) sequence along with its context. Antigen: not known. This specimen comes from a study of molecular identifiers for immune sequencing clone quantification. For the study at large: Split five ways in replicates, RNA from around 20,000 or 99,000 naive CD8 cells had four portions sequenced. Study-level results: Sharing of a barcode by identical TCR molecules could cause highly expanded clone sizes to be underestimated.

MiXCR, run by TCRdb on the PCR reads, gives a single entry per CDR3 protein. This sample has 460,000 or so distinct CDR3 sequences; about 26% occur once, and the top ten carry around 0.78%. From germline, CDR1 is MGHDK and CDR2 SYGVNS. CDR3 length: 13 residues. V dropped 10 bases and J dropped 3 bases, with 16 bases sitting between them. The chain employs TRBV25-1 and TRBJ2-7; D unclear. Sequencing input: naive CD8+ T cells from blood, with Jurkat cell RNA spiked in. As for subset: FACS-sorted CD8+CD4-CCR7+CD45RA+ naive T cells. This sequence was found in a human donor in good health. Some libraries in this study had Jurkat cell RNA spiked in. The chain's CDR3 is CATLGHLLYEQYF. CDR3 nucleotide sequence: TGTGCCACCCTGGGTCATCTCCTCTACGAGCAGTACTTC.